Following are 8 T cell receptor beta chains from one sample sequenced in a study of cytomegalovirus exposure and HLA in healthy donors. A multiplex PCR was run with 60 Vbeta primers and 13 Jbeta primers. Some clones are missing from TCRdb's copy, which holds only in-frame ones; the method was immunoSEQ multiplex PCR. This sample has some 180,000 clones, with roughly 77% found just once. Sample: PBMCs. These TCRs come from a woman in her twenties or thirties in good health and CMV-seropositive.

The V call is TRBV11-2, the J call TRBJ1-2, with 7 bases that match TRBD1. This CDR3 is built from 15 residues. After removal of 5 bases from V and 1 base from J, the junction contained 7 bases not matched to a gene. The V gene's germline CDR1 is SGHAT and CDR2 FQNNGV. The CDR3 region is CASSRKDRSNYGYTF. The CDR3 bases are TGTGCCAGCAGCCGAAAGGACAGGAGTAACTATGGCTACACCTTC.

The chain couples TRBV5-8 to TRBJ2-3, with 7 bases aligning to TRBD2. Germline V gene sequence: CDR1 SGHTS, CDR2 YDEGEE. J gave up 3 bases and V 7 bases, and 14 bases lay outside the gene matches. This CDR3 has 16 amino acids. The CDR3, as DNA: TGTGCCAGCTCTCAGACCGGGACTATAGGTACAGATACGCAGTATTTT. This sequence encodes CASSQTGTIGTDTQYF. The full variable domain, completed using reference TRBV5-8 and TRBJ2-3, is EAGVTQSPTHLIKTRGQQATLRCSPISGHTSVYWYQQALGLGLQFLLWYDEGEERNRGNFPPRFSGRQFPNYSSELNVNALELEDSALYLCASSQTGTIGTDTQYFGPGTRLTVL.

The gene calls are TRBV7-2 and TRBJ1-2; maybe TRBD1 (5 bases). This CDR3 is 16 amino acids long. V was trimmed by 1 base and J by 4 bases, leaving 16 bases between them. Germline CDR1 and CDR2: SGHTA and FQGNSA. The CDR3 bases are TGTGCCAGCAGCTTAGGGCCCCCGGGGGGTACCTATGGCTACACCTTC. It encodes CASSLGPPGGTYGYTF.

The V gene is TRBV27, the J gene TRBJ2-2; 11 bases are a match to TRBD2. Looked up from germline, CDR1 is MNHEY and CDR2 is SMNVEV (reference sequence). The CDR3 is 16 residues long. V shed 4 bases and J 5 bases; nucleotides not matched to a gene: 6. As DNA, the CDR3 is TGTGCCAGCAGTTCATTTAGCGGGGGGGGGACCGGGGAGCTGTTTTTT. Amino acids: CASSSFSGGGTGELFF.

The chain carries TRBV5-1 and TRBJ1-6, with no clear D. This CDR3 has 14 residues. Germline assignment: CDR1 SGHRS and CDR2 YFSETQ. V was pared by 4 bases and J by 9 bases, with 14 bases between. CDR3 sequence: CASSMAGSISPLHF. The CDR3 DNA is TGCGCCAGCAGCATGGCCGGGAGCATTTCACCCCTCCACTTT.

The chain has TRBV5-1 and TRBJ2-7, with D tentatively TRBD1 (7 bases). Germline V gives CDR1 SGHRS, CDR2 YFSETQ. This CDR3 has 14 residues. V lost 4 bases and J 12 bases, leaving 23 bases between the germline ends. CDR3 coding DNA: TGCGCCAGCAGCCGAGAACAGGGGACTGGAACTCTGTACTTC. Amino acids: CASSREQGTGTLYF.

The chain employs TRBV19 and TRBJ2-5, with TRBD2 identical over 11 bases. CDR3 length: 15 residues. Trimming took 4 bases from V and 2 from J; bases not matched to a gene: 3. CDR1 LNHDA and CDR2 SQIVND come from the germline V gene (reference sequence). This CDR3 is CASSKLAGAQETQYF. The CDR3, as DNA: TGTGCCAGTAGTAAACTAGCGGGGGCTCAAGAGACCCAGTACTTC.

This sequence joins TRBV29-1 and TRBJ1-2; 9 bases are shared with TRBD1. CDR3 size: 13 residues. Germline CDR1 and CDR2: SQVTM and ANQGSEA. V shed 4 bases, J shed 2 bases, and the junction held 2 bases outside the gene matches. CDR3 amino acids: CSVVDRGNYGYTF. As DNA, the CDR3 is TGCAGCGTTGTGGACAGGGGAAACTATGGCTACACCTTC.